This entry concerns a single T cell receptor (beta chain). These data originate in a study of blood T cell repertoires in COVID-19. Overall study: Samples of COVID-19 (acute and convalescent) were obtained from the United States, Italy and Spain.

CDR1 and CDR2 from the germline V gene are SNHLY and FYNNEI. Deletions cut 6 bases from V and 6 bases from J, with 9 bases between. This CDR3 has 12 amino acids. The method was immunoSEQ multiplex PCR; TCRdb's version includes in-frame clones alone and lacks a portion of them. This table has approximately 300,000 clones, roughly 90% appearing once. Material: peripheral blood. This sequence was found in a man aged 25 to 40 with acute or convalescent COVID-19. The rearrangement uses TRBV2 and TRBJ1-5; tentatively, D is TRBD1 (6 bases). Here the CDR3 reads CASRQGSQPQHF. The CDR3 coding sequence is TGTGCCAGCAGACAGGGAAGTCAGCCCCAGCATTTT. The complete variable domain, with remaining parts taken from reference TRBV2 and TRBJ1-5, reads EPEVTQTPSHQVTQMGQEVILRCVPISNHLYFYWYRQILGQKVEFLVSFYNNEISEKSEIFDDQFSVERPDGSNFTLKIRSTKLEDSAMYFCASRQGSQPQHFGDGTRLSIL.